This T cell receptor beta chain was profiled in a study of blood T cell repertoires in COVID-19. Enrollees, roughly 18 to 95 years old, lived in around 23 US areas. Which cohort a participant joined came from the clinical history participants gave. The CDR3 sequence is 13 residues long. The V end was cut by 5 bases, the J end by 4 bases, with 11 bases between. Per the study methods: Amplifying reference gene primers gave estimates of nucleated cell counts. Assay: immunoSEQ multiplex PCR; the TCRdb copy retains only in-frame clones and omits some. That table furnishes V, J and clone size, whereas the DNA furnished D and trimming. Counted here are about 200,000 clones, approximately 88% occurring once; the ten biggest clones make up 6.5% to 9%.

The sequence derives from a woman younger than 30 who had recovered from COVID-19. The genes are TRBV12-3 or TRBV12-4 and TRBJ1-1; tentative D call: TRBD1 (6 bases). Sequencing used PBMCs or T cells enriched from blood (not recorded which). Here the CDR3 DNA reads TGTGCCAGCAGTCGCACAGGGAGCACTGAAGCTTTCTTT. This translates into CASSRTGSTEAFF.